The next 19 T cell receptor beta chains were all read from a single sample in a study of T cell clonotyping in hematopoietic cell transplantation. The table came from immunoSEQ multiplex PCR; TCRdb's copy has only in-frame clones and leaves some out. This table holds some 40,000 clones, 85% found once. Time point denoted: recipient sample about 28 days before transplant, after cytoreduction. The sequences come from peripheral blood mononuclear cells, collected before stem cell transplant. Receptors originate from a man aged 55-75 years with acute myeloid leukemia. Some clones in this sample may be carry-over from other donors' samples.

The chain recombines TRBV28 with TRBJ1-6, with 8 bases fitting TRBD1. The CDR3 is 15 amino acids. The germline V gene encodes CDR1 MDHEN and CDR2 SYDVKM. Trimming cost V 4 bases and J 9 bases; bases outside gene matches: 8. DNA for the CDR3: TGTGCCAGCAGTTCCCCAGCAGGGGGCAGTTCACCCCTCCACTTT. Amino acids: CASSSPAGGSSPLHF.

The V and J genes are TRBV14 and TRBJ2-5; D remains ambiguous. The V end was cut by 4 bases, the J end by 0 bases, with 15 bases between. Germline assignment: CDR1 SGHDN and CDR2 FVKESK. This CDR3 region has 16 residues. The CDR3 sequence is CASSPRFGRYQETQYF. The CDR3 DNA sequence: TGTGCCAGCAGCCCCCGTTTTGGGCGATACCAAGAGACCCAGTACTTC.

The chain carries TRBV11-3 and TRBJ2-1, with a weak D call TRBD1 (6 bases). CDR1 SGHNT and CDR2 YENEEA come from the germline V gene. The CDR3 runs 15 residues. V was cut by 7 bases and J by 0 bases, with 13 bases left in between. In DNA, the CDR3 is TGTGCCAGCACCCTGCAGGGGAGCTCCTACAATGAGCAGTTCTTC. Translating gives CASTLQGSSYNEQFF.

The chain combines TRBV19 with TRBJ2-6; TRBD1 aligns across 10 bases. From germline, CDR1 is LNHDA and CDR2 SQIVND (reference sequence). V dropped 4 bases and J dropped 4; count of bases not matched to a gene: 10. The CDR3 is made up of 18 amino acids. This chain's CDR3 is CASSTTGGSVGGANVLTF. CDR3 DNA: TGTGCCAGTAGTACGACAGGGGGCTCGGTAGGAGGGGCCAACGTCCTGACTTTC.

The chain uses TRBV28 and TRBJ2-1; D might be TRBD1 (6 bases). The CDR3 runs 15 residues. The germline V and J ends were trimmed by 5 bases and 0 bases, with 11 bases remaining between them. Germline CDR1 is MDHEN and CDR2 is SYDVKM. This CDR3 is CASSRGRGSYNEQFF. The CDR3 DNA sequence: TGTGCCAGCAGTCGGGGCAGGGGCTCCTACAATGAGCAGTTCTTC.

The rearrangement links TRBV5-1 to TRBJ2-7; D is unresolved. The germline V gene encodes CDR1 SGHRS and CDR2 YFSETQ. The CDR3 loop spans 13 amino acids. V was trimmed by 0 bases and J by 3 bases, leaving 7 bases between them. CDR3 nucleotide sequence: TGCGCCAGCAGCTTGGACGGCGGCTACGAGCAGTACTTC. The encoded protein is CASSLDGGYEQYF.

The chain combines TRBV9 with TRBJ2-3; 7 positions agree with TRBD2. Per germline, CDR1 SGDLS and CDR2 YYNGEE. With V trimmed by 0 bases and J by 2 bases, 6 bases remained unmatched. This CDR3 has 16 residues. Here the CDR3 DNA reads TGTGCCAGCAGCGTAGTTGGGGGGGTCGACACAGATACGCAGTATTTT. This translates into CASSVVGGVDTDTQYF.

The chain is built from TRBV7-2 and TRBJ2-7; tentatively, D is TRBD2 (6 bases). This CDR3 is built from 14 residues. The V and J ends lost 5 bases and 3 bases respectively, with 14 bases between them. Germline CDR1 and CDR2: SGHTA and FQGNSA. The CDR3 coding sequence is TGTGCCAGCAGCCCACCAACGGGGGTCTACGAGCAGTACTTC. Residues: CASSPPTGVYEQYF.

The J gene is TRBJ2-3, the V gene TRBV11-3; TRBD2 matches at 10 bases. V gave up 5 bases and J gave up 6 bases; unmatched junction bases: 14. This CDR3 spans 17 amino acids. The V gene's germline CDR1 is SGHNT and CDR2 YENEEA. The CDR3 coding sequence is TGTGCCAGCAGCGAGTCCCCACTAGCGGGGTCGGCGGATACGCAGTATTTT. It is translated as CASSESPLAGSADTQYF.

The gene calls are TRBV2 and TRBJ2-1, with D unresolved. Trimming took 1 base from V and 0 from J, leaving 4 bases between them. Germline assignment: CDR1 SNHLY and CDR2 FYNNEI. CDR3 length: 14 residues. CDR3 region: CASSEGPSYNEQFF. CDR3 DNA: TGTGCCAGCAGTGAAGGTCCCTCCTACAATGAGCAGTTCTTC.

The chain uses TRBV9 and TRBJ2-7; a possible D gene is TRBD1 (5 bases). Per germline, CDR1 SGDLS and CDR2 YYNGEE. The CDR3 has 14 residues. Trimming cost V 1 base and J 3 bases, with 11 bases left between them. The CDR3 region has the DNA TGTGCCAGCAGCGTATCCGGAAGGGGCTACGAGCAGTACTTC. It is translated as CASSVSGRGYEQYF.

V is TRBV6-1 and J is TRBJ2-3, with 7 bases that match TRBD1. Germline V CDR1 and CDR2: MNHNS, SASEGT. V lost 4 bases, J lost 2 bases, and 12 bases stayed unmatched. The CDR3 sequence is 17 residues long. The CDR3 coding sequence is TGTGCCAGCAGTGGCGTATGGGACAGCCTAGCCACAGATACGCAGTATTTT. This encodes CASSGVWDSLATDTQYF.

The chain couples TRBV11-2 to TRBJ2-7, with TRBD2 matching 8 bases. V lost 3 bases to trimming and J lost 7 bases; unmatched junction nucleotides: 8. Per the germline V gene, CDR1 is SGHAT and CDR2 is FQNNGV. CDR3 length: 14 residues. The CDR3, as DNA: TGTGCCAGCAGCTTGAGGCGGGGGGCGGGAGAGCAGTACTTC. Translated: CASSLRRGAGEQYF.

The J gene is TRBJ1-5, the V gene TRBV6-5, with no clear D. The CDR3 extends over 16 amino acids. Germline loops: CDR1 MNHEY, CDR2 SVGAGI. Trimming removed 4 bases from V and 0 bases from J, with 13 bases in between. The CDR3 is CASSSAWGYSNQPQHF. DNA for the CDR3: TGTGCCAGCAGTTCTGCGTGGGGTTATAGCAATCAGCCCCAGCATTTT.

The V call is TRBV6-5, the J call TRBJ2-3; D is tentatively TRBD1 or TRBD2 (6 bases each). V lost 6 bases and J lost 5, with 18 bases in between. Germline V lookup: CDR1 MNHEY, CDR2 SVGAGI. CDR3 length: 15 residues. CDR3 sequence (DNA): TGTGCCAGCAGGGATGTTTGGGGGCGGGGAGATACGCAGTATTTT. This gives the protein CASRDVWGRGDTQYF.

The rearrangement uses TRBV19 and TRBJ1-1; 10 nucleotides line up with TRBD1. Trimming took 7 bases from V and 4 from J; bases not matched to a gene: 9. This CDR3 comprises 15 residues. Looked up from germline, CDR1 is LNHDA and CDR2 is SQIVND (reference sequence). The CDR3 DNA sequence: TGTGCCAGTACCGTCGTCGGGACAGGGGCCACTGAAGCTTTCTTT. Its translation is CASTVVGTGATEAFF.

V and J are TRBV11-2 and TRBJ1-6, with D possibly matching TRBD1 (6 bases). This CDR3 is 16 amino acids long. V shed 0 bases and J shed 4 bases, with 10 bases lying between them. CDR1 SGHAT and CDR2 FQNNGV come from the germline V gene. In DNA, the CDR3 is TGTGCCAGCAGCTTAGAACCAGGGGTTTATAATTCACCCCTCCACTTT. Its protein product is CASSLEPGVYNSPLHF.

This clone was seen only once. This sequence joins TRBV6-6 and TRBJ2-5; a weak D match, TRBD2 (5 bases). Germline V gene sequence: CDR1 MNHNY, CDR2 SVGAGI (reference sequence). This CDR3 is 15 amino acids long. With 5 bases removed from V and 5 bases from J, the gap between germline ends came to 18 bases. The CDR3 spells CASSTRTRRRETQYF. The CDR3 nucleotides read TGTGCCAGCAGTACCAGGACTCGCCGGCGGGAGACCCAGTACTTC.

J is TRBJ1-6 and V is TRBV5-5, with TRBD1 as a possible D gene (5 bases). The ends were cut back, 0 bases at V and 11 bases at J, with 15 bases in the middle. This CDR3 has 15 residues. Germline V gene data show CDR1 as SGHKS and CDR2 as YYEKEE (reference sequence). The CDR3 sequence: CASSLVAGLTTPLHF. The CDR3 nucleotides are TGTGCCAGCAGCTTGGTCGCAGGGTTAACGACACCCCTCCACTTT.